This TCR beta chain emerged from a study of cytomegalovirus exposure and HLA in healthy donors. Concerning this clone: What it binds is not known.

PCR used 60 Vbeta primers and 13 Jbeta primers. The assay was immunoSEQ multiplex PCR, and TCRdb's table has in-frame clones only and misses some. The sample yields 160,000 or so clones, approximately 80% seen once. Healthy bone marrow donors formed the donor group. General study findings and limits: A later analysis linked a missense DCLRE1C variant to TCR beta V- and J-gene trimming. According to a later analysis, donors in an Asian-associated ancestry cluster reportedly had fewer N-insertions than the approximately 730-donor mean. Clonal expansion, a later analysis showed, was greater in HLA-associated TCR beta chains than in equally common others.

The germline V and J ends were trimmed by 3 bases and 5 bases, with 13 bases remaining between them. The CDR3 is made up of 15 amino acids. Germline V CDR1 and CDR2: SGHDN, FVKESK. Sequenced sample: PBMCs. The rearrangement uses TRBV14 and TRBJ2-2; possibly TRBD1 for D (6 bases). The sequence came from a woman aged 40 to 55 in good health and CMV-seropositive. The CDR3 DNA is TGTGCCAGCAGCCACTTAACAGGGTATACCGGGGAGCTGTTTTTT. It encodes CASSHLTGYTGELFF.